The rows below give T cell receptor beta chains drawn from one sample of a study of metastatic and nonmetastatic thyroid tumors. TCRdb reprocessed the PCR reads using MiXCR. The repertoire holds about 32,000 clones, with approximately 8% as singletons. What was sequenced was blood. These receptors all stem from a female donor with papillary thyroid cancer or a benign thyroid nodule (not recorded which). Some clones in this sample may be carry-over from other donors' samples. Each CDR3 is given with its conserved first and last residue. Each record gives: J gene, V gene, D gene, clone size, CDR3 protein, CDR3 DNA. D genes are given only for firm matches. A row's size may be missing; if present it is once, few, many or a size class.

TRBJ2-1 | TRBV11-2 | TRBD2 | many | CASSSERGRYVEQFF | TGTGCCAGCAGCTCGGAGCGGGGGCGGTATGTTGAGCAGTTCTTC
TRBJ2-2 | TRBV30 | . | . | CAWSDTAGELFF | TGTGCCTGGAGTGACACCGCCGGGGAGCTGTTTTTT
TRBJ2-7 | TRBV5-5 | . | many | CASSLSWGYEQYF | TGTGCCAGCAGCTTGTCGTGGGGATACGAGCAGTACTTC
TRBJ2-1 | TRBV27 | . | . | CASSKDRSSYSEQFF | TGTGCCAGCAGCAAGGACCGTAGCTCCTACAGTGAGCAGTTCTTC
TRBJ2-5 | TRBV7-9 | . | few | CASSLGSGLQETQYF | TGTGCCAGCAGCTTAGGCTCAGGGCTCCAAGAGACCCAGTACTTC
TRBJ2-3 | TRBV19 | . | many | CASSWGGGTDTQYF | TGTGCCAGTAGTTGGGGGGGCGGGACAGATACGCAGTATTTT
TRBJ2-7 | TRBV2 | . | many | CASSAQGNYEQYF | TGTGCCAGCAGTGCGCAGGGGAACTACGAGCAGTACTTC
TRBJ2-1 | TRBV6-1 | TRBD2 | many | CASSGTSGRIDEQFF | TGTGCCAGCAGCGGGACTAGCGGGAGGATAGATGAGCAGTTCTTC
TRBJ2-1 | TRBV2 | . | many | CASSALLGDEQFF | TGTGCCAGCAGTGCCCTACTAGGGGATGAGCAGTTCTTC
TRBJ2-7 | TRBV20-1 | . | many | CSASDGRSSYEQYF | TGCAGTGCTAGCGACGGAAGGAGCTCCTACGAGCAGTACTTC
TRBJ2-5 | TRBV5-1 | . | many | CASSPSGGGGETQYF | TGCGCCAGCAGCCCCTCTGGCGGCGGTGGGGAGACCCAGTACTTC
TRBJ1-1 | TRBV2 | . | large | CASSEPPESAFF | TGTGCCAGCAGTGAACCCCCGGAGAGCGCTTTCTTT